This T cell receptor (beta chain) is drawn from a study of T cells in Graves' hyperthyroidism and ophthalmopathy. The V and J ends lost 5 bases and 11 bases, in that order; junction bases with no gene match: 8. Germline V CDR1 and CDR2: SGHTA, FQGNSA. The CDR3 is 13 residues long. Patients aged 18 to 65 with hyperthyroidism were newly diagnosed, with duration under 2 months. Used for diagnoses were clinical symptoms, serum thyroxine and TRAb, thyroid ultrasound and orbital computed tomography. A roughly 10 ml volume of fresh peripheral blood provided the PBMCs. From RNA transcripts, TCR beta CDR3 regions were amplified. With the HTBI primer set, the TCR CDR3 went through a first round of RT-PCR. One entry per CDR3 protein, called by TCRdb with MiXCR from the multiplex PCR reads. The table lists a few hundred thousand distinct CDR3 sequences, 15% to 18% of them singletons. This clonotype was detected a few times. The antigen is undetermined. A much larger clone sits a single nucleotide away, making a read error possible.

Notes on the study in general: Researchers found most expanded thyroid clonotypes above 0.001 in blood as well.

This TCR derives from a woman between 25 and 40 years old with Graves' hyperthyroidism. The chain has TRBV7-2 and TRBJ2-1; 8 positions match TRBD2. The sequenced material came from blood. The CDR3 DNA reads TGTGCCAGCAGCCTTTCGACTAGCGACAAGCAGTTCTTC. This translates into CASSLSTSDKQFF.